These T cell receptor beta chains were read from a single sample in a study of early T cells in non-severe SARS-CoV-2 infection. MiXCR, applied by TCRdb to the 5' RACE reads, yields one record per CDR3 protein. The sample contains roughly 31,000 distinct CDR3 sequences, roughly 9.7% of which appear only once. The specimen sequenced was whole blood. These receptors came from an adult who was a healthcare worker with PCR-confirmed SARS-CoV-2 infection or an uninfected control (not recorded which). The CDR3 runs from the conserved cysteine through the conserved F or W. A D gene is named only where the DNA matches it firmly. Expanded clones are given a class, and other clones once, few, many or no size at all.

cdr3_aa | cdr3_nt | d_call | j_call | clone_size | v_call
CASSLEARYSDTQYF | TGTGCCAGCAGCTTAGAAGCCCGCTATTCAGATACGCAGTATTTT | - | TRBJ2-3 | many | TRBV7-2
CASSPFTGELFF | TGTGCCAGCAGCCCGTTTACCGGGGAGCTGTTTTTT | - | TRBJ2-2 | many | TRBV14
CASSPWGSSDSPLHF | TGTGCCAGCAGCCCATGGGGTAGTTCCGATTCACCCCTCCACTTT | - | TRBJ1-6 | many | TRBV9
CASSKEATGVFETQYF | TGCGCCAGCAGCAAGGAGGCGACAGGGGTTTTCGAGACCCAGTACTTC | TRBD1 | TRBJ2-5 | few | TRBV4-3
CSAPDRERNQPQHF | TGCAGTGCCCCGGACAGGGAACGCAATCAGCCCCAGCATTTT | TRBD1 | TRBJ1-5 | - | TRBV20-1
CASRTWAQAPQETQYF | TGTGCCAGCAGAACCTGGGCCCAGGCCCCCCAAGAGACCCAGTACTTC | - | TRBJ2-5 | many | TRBV7-6
CSVARGNTQYF | TGCAGCGTTGCAAGGGGTAATACGCAGTATTTT | - | TRBJ2-3 | many | TRBV29-1
CASSQDWGEETQYF | TGTGCCAGCAGCCAAGATTGGGGGGAAGAGACCCAGTACTTC | - | TRBJ2-5 | - | TRBV3-1
CASSLDRMNTEAFF | TGTGCCAGCAGCTTGGACAGGATGAACACTGAAGCTTTCTTT | - | TRBJ1-1 | many | TRBV5-4
CASSLTGTGAGELFF | TGTGCCAGCAGCTTAACCGGGACAGGGGCCGGGGAGCTGTTTTTT | TRBD1 | TRBJ2-2 | - | TRBV7-6
CASSLISTGWTRSAYEQYF | TGTGCCAGCAGTTTAATCTCGACGGGCTGGACCCGTTCTGCCTACGAGCAGTACTTC | - | TRBJ2-7 | many | TRBV27
CSARDIKNTGELFF | TGCAGTGCTAGAGATATTAAGAACACCGGGGAGCTGTTTTTT | - | TRBJ2-2 | few | TRBV20-1
CATSDRNTDTQYF | TGTGCCACCAGTGACCGAAACACAGATACGCAGTATTTT | - | TRBJ2-3 | once | TRBV24-1
CASRDRMNTEAFF | TGTGCCAGCCGGGACAGAATGAACACTGAAGCTTTCTTT | TRBD1 | TRBJ1-1 | few | TRBV6-5
CASSYSLGQGSGANVLTF | TGTGCCAGCAGTTACAGTTTGGGTCAGGGTTCTGGGGCCAACGTCCTGACTTTC | - | TRBJ2-6 | few | TRBV6-2/TRBV6-3
CASSLEGYGYTF | TGTGCCAGCAGCTTAGAAGGCTATGGCTACACCTTC | - | TRBJ1-2 | - | TRBV11-1
CASSLASGDSYEQYF | TGTGCCAGCAGCTTAGCTAGCGGGGACTCCTACGAGCAGTACTTC | TRBD2 | TRBJ2-7 | many | TRBV7-2
CASSRPGGESTKNFQYF | TGTGCCAGCTCACGTCCGGGGGGCGAATCGACCAAAAACTTTCAGTACTTC | - | TRBJ2-4 | - | TRBV18
CASSGTSGADTQYF | TGTGCCAGTTCGGGGACTAGCGGGGCAGATACGCAGTATTTT | TRBD2 | TRBJ2-3 | many | TRBV25-1
CASSLTGTGANQPQHF | TGTGCCAGCAGCTTGACCGGGACAGGGGCGAATCAGCCCCAGCATTTT | TRBD1 | TRBJ1-5 | - | TRBV5-5
CASSFAGGRNEQYF | TGTGCCAGCAGCTTTGCGGGGGGGCGGAACGAGCAGTACTTC | TRBD2 | TRBJ2-7 | many | TRBV5-4
CASSGLASYTDTQYF | TGTGCCAGCAGTGGGTTGGCCTCCTACACAGATACGCAGTATTTT | - | TRBJ2-3 | few | TRBV2
CASSHPAPGLARETQYF | TGTGCCAGCAGCCACCCCGCGCCCGGACTAGCTAGAGAGACCCAGTACTTC | TRBD2 | TRBJ2-5 | many | TRBV4-2
CASSKARVEQYF | TGTGCCAGCAGCAAAGCTCGGGTGGAGCAGTACTTC | - | TRBJ2-7 | few | TRBV21-1
CASSFRRANSPLHF | TGTGCCAGCAGCTTTCGTCGGGCAAACTCACCCCTCCACTTT | - | TRBJ1-6 | many | TRBV7-2
CASSSAGAYEQYF | TGTGCCAGCAGCTCGGCAGGGGCTTACGAGCAGTACTTC | - | TRBJ2-7 | - | TRBV11-3
CAWKGVVNTGELFF | TGTGCCTGGAAAGGAGTTGTGAACACCGGGGAGCTGTTTTTT | - | TRBJ2-2 | few | TRBV30
CASTDPGESSYNEQFF | TGTGCCAGCACCGACCCAGGCGAGAGCTCCTACAATGAGCAGTTCTTC | - | TRBJ2-1 | - | TRBV12-3/TRBV12-4
CSARSPGGNQPQHF | TGCAGTGCTAGATCCCCCGGGGGAAATCAGCCCCAGCATTTT | - | TRBJ1-5 | - | TRBV20-1
CASVPRDDTEAFF | TGTGCCAGTGTCCCCCGGGACGACACTGAAGCTTTCTTT | - | TRBJ1-1 | few | TRBV27
CASSADRRQPQHF | TGTGCCAGCAGTGCGGACAGGCGTCAGCCCCAGCATTTT | TRBD1 | TRBJ1-5 | many | TRBV6-2/TRBV6-3
CASRPDRGGEKLFF | TGTGCCAGCAGACCGGACAGGGGTGGCGAAAAACTGTTTTTT | TRBD1 | TRBJ1-4 | few | TRBV6-5
CSATPRQGGNQPQHF | TGCAGTGCTACACCCCGCCAGGGAGGGAATCAGCCCCAGCATTTT | - | TRBJ1-5 | few | TRBV20-1
CASSPKSVARNTEAFF | TGTGCCAGCTCACCTAAGTCCGTAGCCCGTAACACTGAAGCTTTCTTT | - | TRBJ1-1 | many | TRBV18
CASSRASTPNEQFF | TGTGCCAGCAGCAGAGCTTCTACCCCCAATGAGCAGTTCTTC | - | TRBJ2-1 | many | TRBV11-2
CSARDLRPLGGKDTQYF | TGCAGTGCTAGAGATCTAAGGCCTTTAGGGGGGAAAGATACGCAGTATTTT | - | TRBJ2-3 | many | TRBV20-1